This TCR beta chain was captured in a study of CXCR3-negative and CXCR3-positive naive CD8 T cells. TRB cDNA libraries were made by UMI-labeled 5' RACE. TCRdb derives one entry per CDR3 protein from the 5' RACE reads, leaving out DNA. The sample includes over 150,000 distinct CDR3 sequences. Points from the study as a whole: Fresh PBMCs were used in most assays, and CXCR3 expression partially decreased after cryopreservation. Memory cells differed in TRBV-TRBJ usage, but naive CXCR3-negative and CXCR3-positive cells had similar usage. In CXCR3-positive naive cells, the TRB CDR3s were more hydrophobic than in CXCR3-negative naive cells. In both naive subsets diversity was comparably high, whereas memory CD8+ cells showed much lower diversity.

A note on this clonotype: The antigen is unknown.

This CDR3 has 17 residues. Germline lookup yields CDR1 MGHRA and CDR2 YSYEKL. This rearrangement joins TRBV4-1 to TRBJ1-1; lacking DNA, the TRBD1 call made by TCRdb goes unchecked. The origin of this receptor is a human donor in good health. Some clones in this sample may be carry-over from other donors' samples. The sequenced material came from naive CXCR3+ CD8+ T cells from blood. Subset of the sample: CD45RO-CCR7+CD27+CD95- naive CD8+ T cells expressing CXCR3 (TNR3+). CDR3 protein: CASSQEAIGRWGTEAFF.